This T cell receptor (beta chain) was profiled in a study of beta chain features in type 1 diabetes. Study-level information: Age, gender and cell yields were similar between patients and healthy donors.

The CDR3 totals 14 residues. Germline trimming cut 6 bases from V and 2 bases from J; bases unmatched to any gene: 4. In germline, CDR1 is SGHTA, CDR2 FQGNSA. Populations isolated by sorting all had purity greater than 95%. Isolated RNA was reverse transcribed in full, so expressed TCRB transcripts were sequenced. Naive, central memory and regulatory T cell samples averaged roughly 3.6 million immunoSEQ reads each. The repertoire was sequenced with immunoSEQ multiplex PCR; TCRdb's copy has only in-frame clones and lacks some. The sample consists of under 900,000 clones, 15% to 20% of them appearing once.

The sample taken for sequencing was naive CD4+ T cells from blood. This TCR came from a woman aged 18-35 years in good health. This chain links TRBV7-2 with TRBJ2-7; 10 bases are a match to TRBD1. The CDR3 nucleotides are TGTGCCAGCAGGTGGGACAGGGGACCCTACGAGCAGTACTTC. Translated, it gives CASRWDRGPYEQYF. Variable domain in full (rest from reference TRBV7-2 and TRBJ2-7): GAGVSQSPSNKVTEKGKDVELRCDPISGHTALYWYRQSLGQGLEFLIYFQGNSAPDKSGLPSDRFSAERTGGSVSTLTIQRTQQEDSAVYLCASRWDRGPYEQYFGPGTRLTVT.